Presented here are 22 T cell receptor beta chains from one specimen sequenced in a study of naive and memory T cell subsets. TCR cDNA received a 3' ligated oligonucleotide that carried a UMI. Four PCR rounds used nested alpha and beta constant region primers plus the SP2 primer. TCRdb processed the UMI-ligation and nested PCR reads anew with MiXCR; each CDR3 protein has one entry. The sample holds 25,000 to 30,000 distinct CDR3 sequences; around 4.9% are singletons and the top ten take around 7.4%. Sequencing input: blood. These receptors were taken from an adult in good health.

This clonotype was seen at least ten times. DNA for the CDR3: TGTGCCATCAGCGACAGGGGTAGTTCCAATGAGCAGTTCTTC. Protein product: CAISDRGSSNEQFF. V usage is TRBV10-3 and J usage is TRBJ2-1; 8 nucleotides line up with TRBD1. After removal of 6 bases from V and 6 bases from J, the junction contained 7 bases not matched to a gene. The germline V gene encodes CDR1 ENHRY and CDR2 SYGVKD. This CDR3 contains 14 residues.

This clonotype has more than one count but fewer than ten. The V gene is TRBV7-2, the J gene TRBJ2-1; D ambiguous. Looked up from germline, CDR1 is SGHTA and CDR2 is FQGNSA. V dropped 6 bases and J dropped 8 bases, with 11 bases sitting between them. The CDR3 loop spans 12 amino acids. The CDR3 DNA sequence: TGTGCCAGCAGACATAGTAGGCATGAGCAGTTCTTC. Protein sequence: CASRHSRHEQFF. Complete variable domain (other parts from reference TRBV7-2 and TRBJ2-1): GAGVSQSPSNKVTEKGKDVELRCDPISGHTALYWYRQSLGQGLEFLIYFQGNSAPDKSGLPSDRFSAERTGGSVSTLTIQRTQQEDSAVYLCASRHSRHEQFFGPGTRLTVL.

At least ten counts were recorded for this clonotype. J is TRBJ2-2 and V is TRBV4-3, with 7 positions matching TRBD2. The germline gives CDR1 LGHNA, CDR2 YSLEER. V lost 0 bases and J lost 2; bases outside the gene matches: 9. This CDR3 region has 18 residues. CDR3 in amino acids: CASSQEVGLAVNTGELFF. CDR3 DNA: TGCGCCAGCAGCCAAGAAGTCGGGCTAGCGGTAAACACCGGGGAGCTGTTTTTT.

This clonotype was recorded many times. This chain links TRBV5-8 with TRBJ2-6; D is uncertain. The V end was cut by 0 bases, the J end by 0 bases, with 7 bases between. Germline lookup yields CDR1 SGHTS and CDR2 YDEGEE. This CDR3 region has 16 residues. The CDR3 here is CASSLDHTSGANVLTF. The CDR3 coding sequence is TGTGCCAGCAGCTTGGACCACACCTCTGGGGCCAACGTCCTGACTTTC.

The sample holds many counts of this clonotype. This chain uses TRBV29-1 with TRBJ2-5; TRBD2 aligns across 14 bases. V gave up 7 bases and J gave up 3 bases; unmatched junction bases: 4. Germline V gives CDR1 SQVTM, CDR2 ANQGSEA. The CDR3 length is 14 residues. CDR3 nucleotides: TGCAGCGGAGAGGGACTAGCGGGAGAAGAGACCCAGTACTTC. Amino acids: CSGEGLAGEETQYF.

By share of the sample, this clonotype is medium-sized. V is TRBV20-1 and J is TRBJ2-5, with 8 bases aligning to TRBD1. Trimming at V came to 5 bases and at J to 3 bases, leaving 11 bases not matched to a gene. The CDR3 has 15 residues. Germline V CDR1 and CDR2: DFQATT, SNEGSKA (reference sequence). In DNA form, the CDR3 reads TGCAGTGCTGCCGAATCCGGGACAGGAAAAGAGACCCAGTACTTC. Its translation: CSAAESGTGKETQYF.

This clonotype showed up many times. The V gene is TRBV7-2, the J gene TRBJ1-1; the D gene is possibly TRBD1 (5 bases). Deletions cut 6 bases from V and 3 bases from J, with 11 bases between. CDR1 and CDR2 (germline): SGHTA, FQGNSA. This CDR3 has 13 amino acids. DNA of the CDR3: TGTGCCAGCAGTGGGGAGGGGTACACTGAAGCTTTCTTT. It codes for CASSGEGYTEAFF.

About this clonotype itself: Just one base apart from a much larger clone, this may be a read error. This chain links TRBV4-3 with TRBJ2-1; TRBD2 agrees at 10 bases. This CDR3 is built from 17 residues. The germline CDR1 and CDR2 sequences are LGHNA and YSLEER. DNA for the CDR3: TGCGCCAGCGGCCAAGACGTAAGCGGGAGGGCCGGTAATGAGCAGTTCTTC. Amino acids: CASGQDVSGRAGNEQFF.

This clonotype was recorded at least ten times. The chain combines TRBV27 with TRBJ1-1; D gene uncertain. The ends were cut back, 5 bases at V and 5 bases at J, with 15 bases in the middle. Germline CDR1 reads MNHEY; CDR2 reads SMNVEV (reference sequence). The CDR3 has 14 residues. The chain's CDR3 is CASSPSARGTEAFF. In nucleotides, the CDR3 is TGTGCCAGCAGTCCGTCAGCGCGGGGTACTGAAGCTTTCTTT.

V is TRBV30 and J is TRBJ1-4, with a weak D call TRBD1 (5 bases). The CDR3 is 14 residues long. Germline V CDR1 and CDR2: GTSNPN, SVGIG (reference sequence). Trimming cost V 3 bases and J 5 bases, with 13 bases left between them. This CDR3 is CAWSRQTLNEKLFF. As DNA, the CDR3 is TGTGCCTGGAGCCGACAGACGTTGAATGAAAAACTGTTTTTT.

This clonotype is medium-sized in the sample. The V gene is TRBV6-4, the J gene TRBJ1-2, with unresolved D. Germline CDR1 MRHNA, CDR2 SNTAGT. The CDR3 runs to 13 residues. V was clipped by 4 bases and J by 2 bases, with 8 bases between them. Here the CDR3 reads CASSADRNYGYTF. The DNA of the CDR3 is TGTGCCAGCAGTGCCGACCGAAACTATGGCTACACCTTC.

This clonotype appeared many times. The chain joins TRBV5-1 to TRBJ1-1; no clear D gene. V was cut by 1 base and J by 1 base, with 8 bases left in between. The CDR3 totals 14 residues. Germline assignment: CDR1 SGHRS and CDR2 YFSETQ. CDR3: CASSLTERNTEAFF. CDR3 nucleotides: TGCGCCAGCAGCTTGACAGAAAGGAACACTGAAGCTTTCTTT.

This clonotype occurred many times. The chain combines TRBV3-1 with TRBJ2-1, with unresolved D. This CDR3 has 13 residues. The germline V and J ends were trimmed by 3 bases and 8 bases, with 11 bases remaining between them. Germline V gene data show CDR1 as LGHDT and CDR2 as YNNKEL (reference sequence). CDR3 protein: CASSHPAWDEQFF. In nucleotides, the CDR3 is TGTGCCAGCAGCCACCCAGCCTGGGATGAGCAGTTCTTC.

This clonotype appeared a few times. The DNA of the CDR3 is TGTGCCAGCAGCGTTGGACGGGTACCGAATAGCAATCAGCCCCAGCATTTT. It codes for CASSVGRVPNSNQPQHF. The chain combines TRBV7-8 with TRBJ1-5; D remains unclear. The CDR3 is 17 amino acids. Between the trimmed V and J ends, which lost 5 bases and 0 bases, there was a span of 17 bases. CDR1 is SGHVS, CDR2 FQNEAQ, per germline.

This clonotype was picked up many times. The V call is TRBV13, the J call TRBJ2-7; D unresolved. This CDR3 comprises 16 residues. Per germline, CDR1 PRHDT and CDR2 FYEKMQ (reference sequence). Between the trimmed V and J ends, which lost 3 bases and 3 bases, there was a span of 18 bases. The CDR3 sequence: CASSFSSQATNYEQYF. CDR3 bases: TGTGCCAGCAGCTTCTCGAGTCAGGCCACCAACTACGAGCAGTACTTC.

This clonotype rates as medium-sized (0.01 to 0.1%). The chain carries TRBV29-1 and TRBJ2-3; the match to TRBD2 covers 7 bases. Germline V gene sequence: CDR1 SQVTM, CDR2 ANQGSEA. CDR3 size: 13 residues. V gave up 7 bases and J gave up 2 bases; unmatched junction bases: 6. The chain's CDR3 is CSGLSGITDTQYF. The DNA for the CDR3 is TGCAGCGGCTTGAGCGGGATCACAGATACGCAGTATTTT.

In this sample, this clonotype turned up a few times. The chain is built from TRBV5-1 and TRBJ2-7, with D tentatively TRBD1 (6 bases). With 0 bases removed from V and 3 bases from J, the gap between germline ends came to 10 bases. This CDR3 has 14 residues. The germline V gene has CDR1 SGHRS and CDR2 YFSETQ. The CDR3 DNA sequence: TGCGCCAGCAGCTTGGCCGGACAGTTCTACGAGCAGTACTTC. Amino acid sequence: CASSLAGQFYEQYF.

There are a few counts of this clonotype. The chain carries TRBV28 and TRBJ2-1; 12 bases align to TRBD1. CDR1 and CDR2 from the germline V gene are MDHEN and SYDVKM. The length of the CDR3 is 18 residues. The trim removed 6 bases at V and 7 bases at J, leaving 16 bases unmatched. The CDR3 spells CASSQTGPGQGAKNEQFF. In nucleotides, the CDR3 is TGTGCCAGCAGCCAGACGGGACCGGGACAGGGGGCGAAGAATGAGCAGTTCTTC.

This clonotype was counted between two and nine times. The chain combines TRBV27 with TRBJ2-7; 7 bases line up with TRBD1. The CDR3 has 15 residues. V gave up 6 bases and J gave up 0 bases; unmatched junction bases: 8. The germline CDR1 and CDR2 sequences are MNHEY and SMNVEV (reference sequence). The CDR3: CASSYSGQSSYEQYF. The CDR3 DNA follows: TGTGCCAGCAGCTATTCGGGACAGAGCTCCTACGAGCAGTACTTC.

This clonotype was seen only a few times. The CDR3 region is CASSPGQGIYYEQYF. The CDR3 DNA reads as TGTGCCAGCTCACCAGGACAGGGGATTTACTACGAGCAGTACTTC. V gene TRBV18 combines with J gene TRBJ2-7; 9 nucleotides align to TRBD1. CDR1 is KGHSH and CDR2 is LQKENI in the germline V gene. Trimming at V came to 2 bases and at J to 3 bases, leaving 5 bases not matched to a gene. The CDR3 spans 15 residues.

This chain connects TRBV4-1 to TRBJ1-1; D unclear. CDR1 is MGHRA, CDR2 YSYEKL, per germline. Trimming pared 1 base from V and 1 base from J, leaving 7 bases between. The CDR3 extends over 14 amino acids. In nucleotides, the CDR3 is TGCGCCAGCAGCCAAGGGGTATGGAACACTGAAGCTTTCTTT. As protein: CASSQGVWNTEAFF.

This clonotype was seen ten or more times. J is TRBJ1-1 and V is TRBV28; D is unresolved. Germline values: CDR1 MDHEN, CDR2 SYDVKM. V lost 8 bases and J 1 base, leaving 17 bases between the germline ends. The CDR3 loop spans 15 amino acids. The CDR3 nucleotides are TGTGCCAGCGCCGTGGGGTCAGGTAGGAACACTGAAGCTTTCTTT. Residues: CASAVGSGRNTEAFF.